This T cell receptor (beta chain) was recorded in a study of Graves' ophthalmopathy and Graves' hyperthyroidism. From its first to its last residue, the CDR3 has 11 amino acids. Germline CDR1 reads SGHTA; CDR2 reads FQGNSA. Transcripts of RNA were the source for amplifying TCR beta CDR3 regions. The workflow started with a first-round RT-PCR run with HTBI primers and then moved on to a second-round multiplex PCR. TCRdb passed the multiplex PCR reads through MiXCR, listing each CDR3 protein once. The sample lists 500,000 to 800,000 distinct CDR3 sequences; 35% to 45% were seen once. With respect to this clonotype: Since the CDR3 does not end with the conserved phenylalanine or tryptophan, this likely comes from a read error. Because the CDR3's place on the DNA is in doubt, the DNA is left out and the CDR3 is given as listed by TCRdb.

The sequence derives from an adult man with Graves' ophthalmopathy. Sequenced: peripheral blood. The V and J genes are TRBV7-2 and TRBJ1-4; the table names TRBD1, a call not compared with the DNA. The CDR3 is CASSLGGGVPY.